The next 32 T cell receptor beta chains were all read from a single sample in a study of blood T cell repertoires in COVID-19. Clones were sequenced by immunoSEQ multiplex PCR, and TCRdb holds only the in-frame ones, with some missing. The repertoire has 50,000 to 65,000 clones, about 86% of them found once; the top ten carry more than 0.95%. Sequencing input: peripheral blood. These receptors were taken from a man in his forties with acute or convalescent COVID-19.

The V call is TRBV3-1 (or the pseudogene TRBV3-2), the J call TRBJ2-5; D not resolved. With 1 base removed from V and 5 bases from J, the gap between germline ends came to 5 bases. CDR3 size: 12 residues. The germline V gene encodes CDR1 LGHDT and CDR2 YNNKEL (reference sequence). The CDR3 sequence: CASSQARETQYF. The DNA for the CDR3 is TGTGCCAGCAGCCAAGCCCGTGAGACCCAGTACTTC.

Here the CDR3 reads CASSFPGTQYF. For the CDR3, the DNA is TGTGCCAGCAGTTTTCCGGGGACCCAGTACTTC. This chain uses TRBV6-2 or TRBV6-3 with TRBJ2-5; no clear D. Looked up from germline, CDR1 is MNHEY and CDR2 is SVGEGT. The V and J ends lost 4 bases and 7 bases respectively, with 7 bases between them. CDR3 length equals 11 residues.

V usage is TRBV1 and J usage is TRBJ1-2; the D call of TRBD1 is as the table states it, not checked on the DNA. TRBV1 is deemed a pseudogene. This CDR3 comprises 16 residues. The CDR3 region has the DNA TGCACCAGCAGTATTGGGCAGGGGGACACAATGTGCGGCTACACCTTC. Its protein product is CTSSIGQGDTMCGYTF.

Here the CDR3 DNA reads TGTGCCTGGAGCGGGGTCGTGGAGAAAGGCTACACCTTC. Translating it yields CAWSGVVEKGYTF. V and J are TRBV30 and TRBJ1-2; no firm D call. Trimming took 3 bases from V and 8 from J, leaving 16 bases between them. This CDR3 contains 13 residues. Germline V gene lookup returns CDR1 GTSNPN and CDR2 SVGIG (reference sequence).

V usage is TRBV7-8 and J usage is TRBJ2-1; 9 bases match TRBD1. Germline CDR1 is SGHVS and CDR2 is FQNEAQ. This CDR3 has 15 residues. Trimming took 5 bases from V and 8 from J; bases not matched to a gene: 10. In DNA form, the CDR3 reads TGTGCCAGCAGCCTAACAGGGGGCATCGGCGATGAGCAGTTCTTC. Translating it yields CASSLTGGIGDEQFF.

V usage is TRBV5-3 and J usage is TRBJ1-5; the D is unclear. TRBV5-3 is noted as an ORF with a role that remains uncertain. Trimming stripped 10 bases from V and 8 bases from J, with 16 bases between. The CDR3 has 12 amino acids. CDR3 protein: CAGSKRGKPQHF. Written as DNA, the CDR3 is TGTGCCGGATCGAAGCGGGGAAAGCCCCAGCATTTT.

The chain is built from TRBV5-1 and TRBJ1-4, with D unclear. The V gene's germline CDR1 is SGHRS and CDR2 YFSETQ. The CDR3 spans 16 residues. Trimming took 5 bases from V and 0 from J, leaving 14 bases between them. The CDR3 here is CASRGVTGATNEKLFF. The CDR3 nucleotides are TGCGCCAGCAGGGGTGTTACTGGAGCAACTAATGAAAAACTGTTTTTT.

This CDR3 is CASSLSGGANVLTF. For the CDR3, the DNA is TGTGCCAGCAGTTTATCAGGGGGGGCCAACGTCCTGACTTTC. V is TRBV28 and J is TRBJ2-6; TRBD1 is a possible D gene (5 bases). Germline CDR1 is MDHEN and CDR2 is SYDVKM. The ends were cut back, 1 base at V and 4 bases at J, with 5 bases in the middle. This CDR3 spans 14 amino acids.

The chain has TRBV5-4 and TRBJ1-6; D might be TRBD1 (5 bases). Germline lookup yields CDR1 SGHNT and CDR2 YYREEE (reference sequence). Trimming removed 0 bases from V and 3 bases from J, with 10 bases in between. The CDR3 loop spans 16 amino acids. The CDR3 coding sequence is TGTGCCAGCAGCTTGGCCGGGGGGGACTATAATTCACCCCTCCACTTT. Translated: CASSLAGGDYNSPLHF.

The J gene is TRBJ1-1, the V gene TRBV19; TRBD1 matches at 7 bases. The CDR3 sequence is 13 residues long. Germline V gives CDR1 LNHDA, CDR2 SQIVND (reference sequence). V was clipped by 4 bases and J by 8 bases; unmatched bases: 7. CDR3 in amino acids: CASSTIRTGEAFF. The CDR3 nucleotides are TGTGCCAGTAGTACGATACGGACAGGAGAAGCTTTCTTT.

This chain links TRBV19 with TRBJ1-6; 7 positions match TRBD1. The CDR3 has 14 residues. Trimming took 7 bases from V and 7 from J; bases not matched to a gene: 7. Germline V gene lookup returns CDR1 LNHDA and CDR2 SQIVND (reference sequence). This CDR3 is CASTWGTENSPLHF. As DNA, the CDR3 is TGTGCCAGTACGTGGGGGACAGAGAATTCACCCCTCCACTTT.

This chain joins TRBV28 and TRBJ2-5; TRBD2 matches 7 bases. CDR1 and CDR2 from the germline V gene are MDHEN and SYDVKM. The junction had 15 bases not matched to a gene; V was cut back by 7 bases and J by 4 bases. The CDR3 covers 16 residues. CDR3 amino acids: CASNGNGGGVGETQYF. CDR3 coding DNA: TGTGCCAGCAACGGCAATGGCGGGGGTGTTGGAGAGACCCAGTACTTC.

The J gene is TRBJ1-5, the V gene TRBV20-1, with D perhaps matching TRBD1 (5 bases). V dropped 3 bases and J dropped 6 bases, with 12 bases sitting between them. CDR3 length equals 13 residues. CDR1 DFQATT and CDR2 SNEGSKA come from the germline V gene (reference sequence). CDR3 DNA: TGCAGTGCTAGTGGCGGGGGGAGTCAGCCCCAGCATTTT. This gives the protein CSASGGGSQPQHF.

The chain has TRBV12-3 or TRBV12-4 and TRBJ2-7; no definite D call. V was trimmed by 0 bases and J by 4 bases, leaving 4 bases between them. This CDR3 is built from 12 residues. The CDR3 loop reads CASSLARYEQYF. The CDR3 DNA reads TGTGCCAGCAGTTTAGCGCGTTACGAGCAGTACTTC.

The chain employs TRBV7-3 and TRBJ1-2; D is ambiguous. Per the germline V gene, CDR1 is SGHTA and CDR2 is FQGTGA. V was shortened by 1 base and J by 6 bases, with 9 bases between the two germline ends. The CDR3 is made up of 13 amino acids. The CDR3 reads CASSLMAGNGYTF. As DNA, the CDR3 is TGTGCCAGCAGCTTAATGGCAGGAAATGGCTACACCTTC.

The chain couples TRBV11-2 to TRBJ1-3; D remains unclear. The CDR3 covers 14 residues. V was pared by 0 bases and J by 8 bases, with 11 bases between. The germline V gene encodes CDR1 SGHAT and CDR2 FQNNGV. The CDR3 is CASSLDPGSDTIYF. DNA for the CDR3: TGTGCCAGCAGCTTAGATCCAGGCTCCGACACCATATATTTT.

This sequence joins TRBV6-6 and TRBJ1-4; D is undetermined. Looked up from germline, CDR1 is MNHNY and CDR2 is SVGAGI (reference sequence). V dropped 5 bases and J dropped 0 bases, with 13 bases sitting between them. This CDR3 has 16 residues. In DNA form, the CDR3 reads TGTGCCAGCAGTGCAATTCACAGTGCAACTAATGAAAAACTGTTTTTT. Translation gives CASSAIHSATNEKLFF.

This clone has more than one count but fewer than ten. The CDR3 coding sequence is TGTGCCACCTCGACAGGATCCTACGAGCAGTACTTC. It is translated as CATSTGSYEQYF. The chain links TRBV6-5 to TRBJ2-7; D is possibly TRBD1 (6 bases). The V end was cut by 10 bases, the J end by 1 base, with 11 bases between. Germline V CDR1 and CDR2: MNHEY, SVGAGI. The length of the CDR3 is 12 residues.

The chain recombines TRBV6-6 with TRBJ1-5; TRBD1 might be the D (5 bases). Germline lookup yields CDR1 MNHNY and CDR2 SVGAGI (reference sequence). This CDR3 contains 16 residues. Trimming shortened V by 10 bases and J by 1 base, and 20 bases separated the two germline ends. CDR3: CATTKGPGGSNQPQHF. For the CDR3, the DNA is TGTGCCACCACAAAGGGCCCCGGGGGGAGCAATCAGCCCCAGCATTTT.

The chain joins TRBV9 to TRBJ2-7; tentative D call: TRBD2 (6 bases). Germline values: CDR1 SGDLS, CDR2 YYNGEE. V lost 1 base to trimming and J lost 3 bases, with 29 bases between them. This CDR3 is built from 20 residues. CDR3 loop: CASSVPPKLGGTLLFYEQYF. The CDR3 DNA sequence: TGTGCCAGCAGCGTACCCCCGAAATTGGGGGGAACCCTATTATTCTACGAGCAGTACTTC.

This sequence joins TRBV30 and TRBJ1-6; the D gene is possibly TRBD1 (5 bases). Germline V gene data show CDR1 as GTSNPN and CDR2 as SVGIG (reference sequence). Between the trimmed V and J ends, which lost 3 bases and 2 bases, there was a span of 11 bases. This CDR3 spans 15 amino acids. CDR3 region: CAWRGESTYNSPLHF. The DNA for the CDR3 is TGTGCCTGGAGAGGGGAAAGCACCTATAATTCACCCCTCCACTTT. Full variable domain (missing parts from reference TRBV30 and TRBJ1-6): SQTIHQWPATLVQPVGSPLSLECTVEGTSNPNLYWYRQAAGRGLQLLFYSVGIGQISSEVPQNLSASRPQDRQFILSSKKLLLSDSGFYLCAWRGESTYNSPLHFGNGTRLTVT.

This chain connects TRBV7-6 to TRBJ1-2; D remains ambiguous. The CDR3 spans 15 residues. Germline V CDR1 and CDR2: SGHVS, FNYEAQ. The V end was cut by 5 bases, the J end by 4 bases, with 17 bases between. This chain's CDR3 is CASSAIGGQPYGYTF. CDR3 coding DNA: TGTGCCAGCAGCGCTATTGGCGGTCAACCCTATGGCTACACCTTC.

The chain couples TRBV12-3 or TRBV12-4 to TRBJ2-1; no clear D. Between the trimmed V and J ends, which lost 5 bases and 7 bases, there was a span of 9 bases. The CDR3 covers 12 residues. The CDR3, as DNA: TGTGCCAGCAGTCGGGTTTCGAATGAGCAGTTCTTC. Translation: CASSRVSNEQFF.

This chain uses TRBV24-1 with TRBJ2-1; 10 bases match TRBD2. With 1 base clipped from V and 8 bases from J, the junction kept 7 bases outside the gene matches. This CDR3 spans 16 amino acids. The germline CDR1 and CDR2 sequences are KGHDR and SFDVKD. The CDR3 reads CATSDFTSGGAYEQFF. CDR3 DNA: TGTGCCACCAGTGATTTTACCAGCGGGGGGGCTTATGAGCAGTTCTTC.

This clone was detected only once. The CDR3 region is CASSPLAIYNSPLHF. In DNA, the CDR3 is TGTGCCAGCTCACCACTAGCGATCTATAATTCACCCCTCCACTTT. The rearrangement links TRBV18 to TRBJ1-6; D unclear. Trimming left V 1 base short and J 3 bases short, with 7 bases between. Germline loops: CDR1 KGHSH, CDR2 LQKENI. The CDR3 is made up of 15 amino acids.

The chain recombines TRBV5-4 with TRBJ1-6; 7 bases are shared with TRBD1. J gave up 8 bases and V 1 base, and 3 bases lay outside the gene matches. This CDR3 contains 14 residues. Germline V gene lookup returns CDR1 SGHNT and CDR2 YYREEE (reference sequence). CDR3 amino acids: CASSLRQGDSPLHF. The CDR3, as DNA: TGTGCCAGCAGCTTGAGACAGGGAGATTCACCCCTCCACTTT.

The chain employs TRBV2 and TRBJ1-1, with D maybe TRBD1 (5 bases). V was pared by 0 bases and J by 6 bases, with 17 bases between. This CDR3 has 16 amino acids. Germline assignment: CDR1 SNHLY and CDR2 FYNNEI. CDR3 region: CASSEAIFQGFAEAFF. The CDR3 DNA follows: TGTGCCAGCAGTGAAGCCATATTTCAGGGTTTCGCTGAAGCTTTCTTT.

The chain joins TRBV9 to TRBJ1-6; 11 bases align to TRBD1. The CDR3 loop spans 15 amino acids. CDR1 and CDR2 from the germline V gene are SGDLS and YYNGEE. Trimming removed 3 bases from V and 8 bases from J; junction bases left unmatched: 4. Here the CDR3 DNA reads TGTGCCAGCAGCGCCGGGACAGGGGGGCATTCACCCCTCCACTTT. Protein product: CASSAGTGGHSPLHF.

This chain connects TRBV24-1 to TRBJ2-3, with 8 bases fitting TRBD2. The CDR3 covers 18 residues. Losses at the gene ends were 0 bases for V and 1 base for J; bases not matched to a gene: 8. Per germline, CDR1 KGHDR and CDR2 SFDVKD. The CDR3 nucleotides read TGTGCCACCAGTGATTTGCGGGGGGGCGGTAGCCGCACAGATACGCAGTATTTT. This gives the protein CATSDLRGGGSRTDTQYF.

The chain joins TRBV7-9 to TRBJ2-3; D uncertain. Germline V gene lookup returns CDR1 SEHNR and CDR2 FQNEAQ (reference sequence). This CDR3 is built from 16 residues. V lost 7 bases to trimming and J lost 0 bases, with 17 bases between them. The CDR3 DNA reads TGTGCCAGCACCTACTCCGGCAGGTCTAGCACAGATACGCAGTATTTT. Translated: CASTYSGRSSTDTQYF.

This clone was counted once. This chain connects TRBV3-1 (or the pseudogene TRBV3-2) to TRBJ1-6, with unresolved D. The germline V and J ends were trimmed by 0 bases and 7 bases, with 7 bases remaining between them. In germline, CDR1 is LGHDT, CDR2 YNNKEL (reference sequence). The CDR3 totals 14 residues. The DNA of the CDR3 is TGTGCCAGCAGCCAAGAGACAACCAATTCACCCCTCCACTTT. This gives the protein CASSQETTNSPLHF.

This chain joins TRBV7-8 and TRBJ1-2; weak D call: TRBD1 (5 bases). The CDR3 covers 13 residues. Germline V gives CDR1 SGHVS, CDR2 FQNEAQ. With 4 bases removed from V and 6 bases from J, the gap between germline ends came to 12 bases. The CDR3, as DNA: TGTGCCAGCAGCTACTCCCAGACAGATGGCTACACCTTC. Its protein product is CASSYSQTDGYTF. Full variable domain (outside the CDR3, taken from reference TRBV7-8 and TRBJ1-2): GAGVSQSPRYKVAKRGQDVALRCDPISGHVSLFWYQQALGQGPEFLTYFQNEAQLDKSGLPSDRFFAERPEGSVSTLKIQRTQQEDSAVYLCASSYSQTDGYTFGSGTRLTVV.